Listed below are T cell receptor beta chains from one sample, sequenced in a study of shared clonotypes between healthy human individuals. TCRdb keeps only in-frame clones here, not all; method: immunoSEQ multiplex PCR. This repertoire shows about 1 million clones, around 74% found once; its top ten account for roughly 1.4%. Sequencing was done on a sample of memory CD4+ T cells sorted from blood. All receptors derive from a man younger than 30 in good health. CDR3s include the opening cysteine and the closing phenylalanine or tryptophan. The order of the fields is clone size, J gene, D gene, V gene, CDR3 protein, CDR3 DNA. A D gene is named only where the DNA matches it firmly. Some rows have no size entry. The others give once, few or many, or a class for an expanded clone.

size: NA; J: TRBJ1-4; D: TRBD1; V: TRBV10-1; CDR3: CAQQSPGQGNEKLFF; DNA: TGCGCGCAGCAAAGCCCGGGACAGGGGAATGAAAAACTGTTTTTT
size: NA; J: TRBJ1-2; D: NA; V: TRBV5-6; CDR3: CASSLRSYNYGYTF; DNA: TGTGCCAGCAGCTTGAGGAGTTACAACTATGGCTACACCTTC
size: NA; J: TRBJ2-2; D: NA; V: TRBV15; CDR3: CATSRDLGVGELFF; DNA: TGTGCCACCAGCAGAGATTTGGGGGTCGGGGAGCTGTTTTTT
size: NA; J: TRBJ1-5; D: NA; V: TRBV4-3; CDR3: CASSQGGNQPQHF; DNA: TGCGCCAGCAGCCAAGGGGGAAATCAGCCCCAGCATTTT
size: NA; J: TRBJ2-1; D: NA; V: TRBV7-2; CDR3: CASSSAGPYNEQFF; DNA: TGTGCCAGCAGCTCAGCGGGCCCCTACAATGAGCAGTTCTTC
size: NA; J: TRBJ1-2; D: NA; V: TRBV10-1; CDR3: CASSATTNYGYTF; DNA: TGCGCCAGCAGTGCTACGACTAACTATGGCTACACCTTC
size: NA; J: TRBJ2-1; D: TRBD2; V: TRBV30; CDR3: CAWSVPGTSASNEQFF; DNA: TGTGCCTGGAGTGTACCCGGGACTAGCGCTTCCAATGAGCAGTTCTTC
size: few; J: TRBJ2-2; D: NA; V: TRBV11-2; CDR3: CASSLGGTGELFF; DNA: TGTGCCAGCAGCTTAGGGGGCACCGGGGAGCTGTTTTTT
size: NA; J: TRBJ2-1; D: NA; V: TRBV5-4; CDR3: CASSLLGEKQFF; DNA: TGTGCCAGCAGCTTATTGGGCGAGAAGCAGTTCTTC
size: NA; J: TRBJ2-2; D: NA; V: TRBV7-3; CDR3: CASSINRYTGELFF; DNA: TGTGCCAGCAGCATAAACAGATACACCGGGGAGCTGTTTTTT
size: NA; J: TRBJ2-2; D: TRBD1; V: TRBV5-4; CDR3: CASSTHRGLDTGELFF; DNA: TGTGCCAGCAGCACTCACAGGGGGCTAGACACCGGGGAGCTGTTTTTT
size: NA; J: TRBJ2-3; D: NA; V: TRBV6-5; CDR3: CASSHSGRDDTQYF; DNA: TGTGCCAGCAGTCACTCGGGCCGGGACGATACGCAGTATTTT
size: many; J: TRBJ1-3; D: NA; V: TRBV19; CDR3: CASSRTSLLSSGNTIYF; DNA: TGTGCCAGTAGTCGGACGAGTTTATTGAGCTCTGGAAACACCATATATTTT
size: NA; J: TRBJ1-2; D: NA; V: TRBV2; CDR3: CASRDAGTGYGYTF; DNA: TGTGCCAGCAGAGACGCTGGGACCGGCTATGGCTACACCTTC
size: NA; J: TRBJ2-1; D: NA; V: TRBV5-6; CDR3: CASSLTGTYNEQFF; DNA: TGTGCCAGCAGCTTGACAGGAACCTACAATGAGCAGTTCTTC
size: many; J: TRBJ2-7; D: NA; V: TRBV6-6; CDR3: CASSLGPSSYEQYF; DNA: TGTGCCAGCAGTCTCGGGCCCAGCTCCTACGAGCAGTACTTC
size: NA; J: TRBJ1-1; D: NA; V: TRBV28; CDR3: CASSSPGKLNTEAFF; DNA: TGTGCCAGCAGTTCTCCTGGGAAGTTGAACACTGAAGCTTTCTTT
size: few; J: TRBJ2-7; D: TRBD1; V: TRBV10-2; CDR3: CASSGQGMASYEQYF; DNA: TGCGCCAGCAGCGGACAGGGGATGGCATCCTACGAGCAGTACTTC
size: NA; J: TRBJ2-3; D: NA; V: TRBV5-1; CDR3: CASSLQYTDTQYF; DNA: TGCGCCAGCAGCTTACAGTACACAGATACGCAGTATTTT
size: NA; J: TRBJ2-1; D: NA; V: TRBV6-1; CDR3: CASSELSSYNEQFF; DNA: TGTGCCAGCAGTGAACTAAGCTCCTACAATGAGCAGTTCTTC
size: NA; J: TRBJ1-2; D: NA; V: TRBV5-1; CDR3: CASSPGDFNYGYTF; DNA: TGCGCCAGCAGCCCAGGGGACTTCAACTATGGCTACACCTTC
size: once; J: TRBJ2-7; D: TRBD1; V: TRBV28; CDR3: CASSIPGQGRYEQYF; DNA: TGTGCCAGCAGTATCCCGGGACAGGGACGTTACGAGCAGTACTTC
size: few; J: TRBJ1-1; D: NA; V: TRBV2; CDR3: CASSLDGEAFF; DNA: TGTGCCAGCAGTCTGGACGGTGAAGCTTTCTTT
size: NA; J: TRBJ1-2; D: NA; V: TRBV2; CDR3: CASIRRVGGYGYTF; DNA: TGTGCCAGCATCAGAAGGGTTGGTGGGTATGGCTACACCTTC
size: NA; J: TRBJ2-7; D: TRBD2; V: TRBV7-2; CDR3: CASSLGGSGPREQYF; DNA: TGTGCCAGCAGCTTAGGCGGGAGTGGTCCTAGGGAGCAGTACTTC
size: NA; J: TRBJ1-6; D: NA; V: TRBV6-5; CDR3: CASSRDWNSPLHF; DNA: TGTGCCAGCAGCAGGGACTGGAATTCACCCCTCCACTTT
size: many; J: TRBJ2-3; D: NA; V: TRBV30; CDR3: CAWSVWGDTQYF; DNA: TGTGCCTGGAGTGTGTGGGGGGATACGCAGTATTTT
size: NA; J: TRBJ1-3; D: NA; V: TRBV30; CDR3: CAWGSGNTIYF; DNA: TGTGCCTGGGGCAGCGGAAACACCATATATTTT